This TCR beta chain was sequenced for a study of control samples from healthy donors and cancer patients. This CDR3 region has 16 residues. Germline-derived CDR1 and CDR2 are MNHEY and SMNVEV (reference sequence). Trimming at V came to 5 bases and at J to 5 bases, leaving 13 bases not matched to a gene. The data were produced by immunoSEQ multiplex PCR, yet TCRdb's version contains in-frame clones alone and is incomplete. The data show fewer than 200,000 clones, with approximately 94% seen just once and 1.2% to 1.5% held by the top ten. The sequence was obtained from a young man in good health. Sequencing input: blood. The rearrangement joins TRBV27 to TRBJ2-7, with TRBD1 identical over 9 bases. CDR3 loop: CASSLYDGTGLDEQYF. The CDR3 region has the DNA TGTGCCAGCAGTCTATATGACGGGACAGGGTTGGACGAGCAGTACTTC.